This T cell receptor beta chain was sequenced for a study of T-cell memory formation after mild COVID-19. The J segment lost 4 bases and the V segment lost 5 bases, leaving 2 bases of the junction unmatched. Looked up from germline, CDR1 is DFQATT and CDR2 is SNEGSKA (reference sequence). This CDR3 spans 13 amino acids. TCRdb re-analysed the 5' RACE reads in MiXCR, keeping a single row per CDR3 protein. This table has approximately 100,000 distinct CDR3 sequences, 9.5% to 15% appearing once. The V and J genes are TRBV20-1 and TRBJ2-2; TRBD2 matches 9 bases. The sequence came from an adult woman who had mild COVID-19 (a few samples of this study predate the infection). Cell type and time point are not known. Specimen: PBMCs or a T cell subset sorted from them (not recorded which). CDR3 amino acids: CSAYSGGTGELFF. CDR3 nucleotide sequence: TGCAGTGCTTATAGCGGGGGCACCGGGGAGCTGTTTTTT.